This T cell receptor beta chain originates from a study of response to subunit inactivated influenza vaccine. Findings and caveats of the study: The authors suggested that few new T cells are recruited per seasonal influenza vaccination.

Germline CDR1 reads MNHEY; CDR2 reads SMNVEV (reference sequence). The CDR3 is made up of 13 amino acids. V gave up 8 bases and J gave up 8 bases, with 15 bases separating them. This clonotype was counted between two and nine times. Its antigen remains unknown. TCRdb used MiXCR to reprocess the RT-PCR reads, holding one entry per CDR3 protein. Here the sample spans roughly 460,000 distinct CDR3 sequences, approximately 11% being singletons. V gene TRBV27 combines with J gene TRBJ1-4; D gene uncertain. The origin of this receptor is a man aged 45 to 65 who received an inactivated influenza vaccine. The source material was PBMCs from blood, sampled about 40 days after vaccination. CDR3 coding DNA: TGTGCCAGCCGGGCTTCTTATTTGGAAAAACTGTTTTTT. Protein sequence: CASRASYLEKLFF.